This TCR beta chain was identified during a study of human T cells and chemical hapten exposure. Turning to the study itself: Patients, chiefly female, had alopecia areata, totalis or universalis. Slight volume differences across pooled libraries mainly accounted for varying per-sample TCR yields.

This clonotype occurred a few times. Its antigen is unknown. The conserved phenylalanine or tryptophan is not found at the CDR3 terminus, so this likely reflects a read error. The library tagged individual cDNA molecules with unique molecular identifiers. One entry per CDR3 protein, called by TCRdb with MiXCR from the RACE reads. Among tens of thousands of distinct CDR3 sequences, roughly a tenth were seen once, and the ten largest hold around 3.9%. Study-level points and caveats: Having alopecia, donors may respond immunologically unlike healthy people.

Time point denoted: pre-sensitization, week 0. Specified treatment: therapeutic diphenylcyclopropenone sensitization with weekly scalp DPC. Germline-derived CDR1 and CDR2 are LNHDA and SQIVND (reference sequence). Trimming shortened V by 7 bases and J by 6 bases, and 15 bases separated the two germline ends. The CDR3 has 13 amino acids. This specimen was whole blood, taken in connection with sensitization to the hapten diphenylcyclopropenone (DPC). This rearrangement joins TRBV19 to TRBJ1-1; no clear D gene. The source of this sequence is a woman aged 40 to 49 with alopecia areata. Some clones in this sample may be carry-over from other donors' samples. The CDR3 nucleotides are TGTGCCAGTAAGCTACTAGGGTGGGCTGAAGCTTTCCTT. Translating gives CASKLLGWAEAFL.